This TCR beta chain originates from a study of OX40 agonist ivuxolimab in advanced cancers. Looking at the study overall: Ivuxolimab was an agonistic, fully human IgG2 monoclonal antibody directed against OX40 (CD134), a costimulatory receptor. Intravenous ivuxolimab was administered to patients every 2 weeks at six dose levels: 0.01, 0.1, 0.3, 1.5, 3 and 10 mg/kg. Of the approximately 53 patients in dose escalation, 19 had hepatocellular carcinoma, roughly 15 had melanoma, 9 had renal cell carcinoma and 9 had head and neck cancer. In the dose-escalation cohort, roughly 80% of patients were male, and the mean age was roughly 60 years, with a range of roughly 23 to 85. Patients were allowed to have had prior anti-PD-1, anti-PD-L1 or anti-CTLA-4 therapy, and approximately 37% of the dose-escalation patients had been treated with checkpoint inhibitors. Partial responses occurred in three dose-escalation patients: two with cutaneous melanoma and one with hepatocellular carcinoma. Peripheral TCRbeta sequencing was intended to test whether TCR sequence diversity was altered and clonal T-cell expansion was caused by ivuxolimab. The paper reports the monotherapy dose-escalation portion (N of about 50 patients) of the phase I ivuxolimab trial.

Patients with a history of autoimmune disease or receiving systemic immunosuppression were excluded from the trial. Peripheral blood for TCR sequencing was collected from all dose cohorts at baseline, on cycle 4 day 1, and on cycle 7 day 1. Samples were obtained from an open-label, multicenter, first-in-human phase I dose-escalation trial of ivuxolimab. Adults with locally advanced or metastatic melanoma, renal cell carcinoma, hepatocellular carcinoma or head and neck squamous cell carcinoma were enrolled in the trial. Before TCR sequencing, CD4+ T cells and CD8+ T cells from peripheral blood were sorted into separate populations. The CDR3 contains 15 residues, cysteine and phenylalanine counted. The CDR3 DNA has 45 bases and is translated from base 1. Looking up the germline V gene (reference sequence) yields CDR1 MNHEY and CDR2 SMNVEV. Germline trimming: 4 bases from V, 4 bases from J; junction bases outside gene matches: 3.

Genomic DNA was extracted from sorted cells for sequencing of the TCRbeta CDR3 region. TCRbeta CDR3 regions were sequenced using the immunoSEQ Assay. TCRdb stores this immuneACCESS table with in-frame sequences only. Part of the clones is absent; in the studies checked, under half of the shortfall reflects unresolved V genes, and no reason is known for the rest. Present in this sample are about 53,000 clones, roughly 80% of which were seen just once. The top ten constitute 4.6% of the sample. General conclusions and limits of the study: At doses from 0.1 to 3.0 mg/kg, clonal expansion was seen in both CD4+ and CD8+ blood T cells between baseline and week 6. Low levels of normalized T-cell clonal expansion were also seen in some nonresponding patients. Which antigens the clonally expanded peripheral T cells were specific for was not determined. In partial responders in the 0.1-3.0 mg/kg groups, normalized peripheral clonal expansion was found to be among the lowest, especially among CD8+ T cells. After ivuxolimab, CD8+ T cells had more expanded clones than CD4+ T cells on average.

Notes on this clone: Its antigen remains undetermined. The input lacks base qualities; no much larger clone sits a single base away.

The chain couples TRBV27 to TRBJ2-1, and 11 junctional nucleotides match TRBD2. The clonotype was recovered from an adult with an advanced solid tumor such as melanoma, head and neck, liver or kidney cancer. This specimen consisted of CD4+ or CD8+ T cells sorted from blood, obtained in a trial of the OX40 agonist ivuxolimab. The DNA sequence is TGTGCCAGCAGTTCCCGACTAGCGGGATACAATGAGCAGTTCTTC. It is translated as CASSSRLAGYNEQFF.